Sequencing of this TCR beta chain was carried out in a study of cytomegalovirus exposure and HLA in healthy donors. Only in-frame clones appear in the TCRdb table, and some are missing; sequencing was by immunoSEQ multiplex PCR. The data hold 150,000 or so clones, with about 82% observed a single time. Germline CDR1 reads MGHDK; CDR2 reads SYGVNS. Trimming took 5 bases from V and 3 from J; bases not matched to a gene: 10. The CDR3 loop spans 16 amino acids. The sequencing input was PBMCs. The rearrangement joins TRBV25-1 to TRBJ2-1; 7 bases agree with TRBD1. This TCR came from a human donor in good health. This chain's CDR3 is CASSSLGQVGYNEQFF. CDR3 nucleotide sequence: TGTGCCAGCAGTTCCCTAGGACAGGTGGGCTACAATGAGCAGTTCTTC.